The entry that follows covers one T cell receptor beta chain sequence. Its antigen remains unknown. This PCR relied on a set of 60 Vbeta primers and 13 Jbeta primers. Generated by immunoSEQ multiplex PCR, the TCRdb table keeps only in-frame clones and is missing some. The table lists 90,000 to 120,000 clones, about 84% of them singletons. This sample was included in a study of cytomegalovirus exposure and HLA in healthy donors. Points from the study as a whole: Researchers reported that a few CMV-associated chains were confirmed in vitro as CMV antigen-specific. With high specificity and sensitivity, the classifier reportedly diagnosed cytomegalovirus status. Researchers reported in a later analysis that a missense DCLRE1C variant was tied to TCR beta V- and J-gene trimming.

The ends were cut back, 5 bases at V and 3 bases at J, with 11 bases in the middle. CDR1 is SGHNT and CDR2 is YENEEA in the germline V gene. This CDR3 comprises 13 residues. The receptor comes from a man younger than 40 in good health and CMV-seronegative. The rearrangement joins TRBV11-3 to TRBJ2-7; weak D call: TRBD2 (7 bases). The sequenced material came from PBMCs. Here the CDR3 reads CASSPGGLYEQYF. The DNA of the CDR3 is TGTGCCAGCAGCCCCGGGGGGCTCTACGAGCAGTACTTC.